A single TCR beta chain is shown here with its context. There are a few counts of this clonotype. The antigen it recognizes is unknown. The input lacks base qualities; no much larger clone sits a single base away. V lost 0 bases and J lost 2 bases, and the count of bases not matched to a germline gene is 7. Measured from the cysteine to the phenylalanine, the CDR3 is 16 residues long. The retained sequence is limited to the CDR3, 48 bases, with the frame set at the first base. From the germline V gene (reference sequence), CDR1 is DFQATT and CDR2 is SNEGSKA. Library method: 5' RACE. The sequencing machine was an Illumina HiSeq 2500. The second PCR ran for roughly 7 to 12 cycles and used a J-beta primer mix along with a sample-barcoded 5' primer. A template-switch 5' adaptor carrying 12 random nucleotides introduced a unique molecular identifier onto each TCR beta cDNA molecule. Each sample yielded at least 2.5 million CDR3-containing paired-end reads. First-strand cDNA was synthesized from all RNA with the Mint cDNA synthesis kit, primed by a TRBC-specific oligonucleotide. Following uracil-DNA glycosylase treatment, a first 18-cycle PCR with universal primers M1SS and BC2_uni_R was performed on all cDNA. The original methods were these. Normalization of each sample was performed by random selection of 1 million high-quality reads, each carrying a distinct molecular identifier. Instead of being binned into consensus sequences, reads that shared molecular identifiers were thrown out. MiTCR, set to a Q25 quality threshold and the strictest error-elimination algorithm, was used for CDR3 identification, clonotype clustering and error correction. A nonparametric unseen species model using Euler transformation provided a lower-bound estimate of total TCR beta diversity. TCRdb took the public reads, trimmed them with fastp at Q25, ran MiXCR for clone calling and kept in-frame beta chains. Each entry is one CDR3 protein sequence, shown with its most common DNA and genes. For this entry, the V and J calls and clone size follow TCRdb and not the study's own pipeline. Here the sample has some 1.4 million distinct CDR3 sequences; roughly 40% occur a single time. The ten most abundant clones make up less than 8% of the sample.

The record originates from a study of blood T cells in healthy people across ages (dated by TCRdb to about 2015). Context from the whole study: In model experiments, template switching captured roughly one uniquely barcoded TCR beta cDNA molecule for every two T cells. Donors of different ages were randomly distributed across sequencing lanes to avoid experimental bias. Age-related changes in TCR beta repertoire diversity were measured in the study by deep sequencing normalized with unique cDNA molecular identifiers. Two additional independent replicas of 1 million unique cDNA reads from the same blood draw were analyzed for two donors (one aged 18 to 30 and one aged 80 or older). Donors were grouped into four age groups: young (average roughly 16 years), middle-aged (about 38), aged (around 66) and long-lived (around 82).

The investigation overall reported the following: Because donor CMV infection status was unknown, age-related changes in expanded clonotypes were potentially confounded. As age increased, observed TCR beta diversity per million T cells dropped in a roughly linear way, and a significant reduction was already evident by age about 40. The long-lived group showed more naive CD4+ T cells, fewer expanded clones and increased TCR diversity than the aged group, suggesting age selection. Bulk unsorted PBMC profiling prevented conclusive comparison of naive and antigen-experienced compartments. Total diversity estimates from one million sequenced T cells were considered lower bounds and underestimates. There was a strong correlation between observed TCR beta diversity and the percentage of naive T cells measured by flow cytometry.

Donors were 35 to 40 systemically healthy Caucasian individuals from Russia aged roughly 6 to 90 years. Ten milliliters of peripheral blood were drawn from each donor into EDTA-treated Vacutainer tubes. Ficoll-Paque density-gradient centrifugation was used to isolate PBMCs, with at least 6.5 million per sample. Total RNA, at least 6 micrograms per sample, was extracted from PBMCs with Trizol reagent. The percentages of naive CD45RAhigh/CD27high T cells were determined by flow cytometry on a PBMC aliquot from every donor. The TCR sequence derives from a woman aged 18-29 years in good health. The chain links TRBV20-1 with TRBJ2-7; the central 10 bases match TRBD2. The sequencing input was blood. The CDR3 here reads CSARDSGGLAAYEQYF. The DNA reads TGCAGTGCTAGAGATTCTGGAGGACTAGCGGCCTACGAGCAGTACTTC.